The clone carrying this TCR beta chain was found many times. Unique molecular identifiers were used to barcode this TCRbeta library. TCRdb redid the calling of the PCR reads with MiXCR, one entry per CDR3 protein. The sample lists 170,000 or so distinct CDR3 sequences; 6.5% to 7.5% were seen once. This entry comes from a study of T-cell reconstitution after alpha-beta-depleted transplantation in children. The input for sequencing was PBMCs from the stem cell graft donor, taken from the stem cell graft. This sequence was found in a human donor who donated a stem cell graft to a child with Wiskott-Aldrich syndrome.

The DNA for the CDR3 is TGTGCCAGCAGTCGAGGGGGGGGGCGGAGAGGAGATACGCAGTATTTT. This encodes CASSRGGGRRGDTQYF. V is TRBV12-3 or TRBV12-4 and J is TRBJ2-3, with a tentative D call TRBD2 (7 bases). CDR3 length: 16 residues. Trimming removed 5 bases at V and 5 bases at J, with 20 bases between.